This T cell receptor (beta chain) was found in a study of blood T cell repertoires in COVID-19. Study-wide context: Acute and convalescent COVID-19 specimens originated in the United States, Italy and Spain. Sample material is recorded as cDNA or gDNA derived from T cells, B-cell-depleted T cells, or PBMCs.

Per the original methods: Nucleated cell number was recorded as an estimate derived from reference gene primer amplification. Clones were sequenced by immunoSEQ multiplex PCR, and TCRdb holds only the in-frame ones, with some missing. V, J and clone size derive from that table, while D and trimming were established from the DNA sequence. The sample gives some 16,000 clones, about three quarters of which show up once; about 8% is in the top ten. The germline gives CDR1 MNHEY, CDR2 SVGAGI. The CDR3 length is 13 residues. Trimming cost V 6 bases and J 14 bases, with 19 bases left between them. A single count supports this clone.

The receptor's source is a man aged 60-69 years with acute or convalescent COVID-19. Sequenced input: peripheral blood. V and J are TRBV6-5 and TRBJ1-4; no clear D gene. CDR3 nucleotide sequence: TGTGCCAGCAGCACTCGATCGACTAAAATCCTGTTTTTT. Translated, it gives CASSTRSTKILFF.